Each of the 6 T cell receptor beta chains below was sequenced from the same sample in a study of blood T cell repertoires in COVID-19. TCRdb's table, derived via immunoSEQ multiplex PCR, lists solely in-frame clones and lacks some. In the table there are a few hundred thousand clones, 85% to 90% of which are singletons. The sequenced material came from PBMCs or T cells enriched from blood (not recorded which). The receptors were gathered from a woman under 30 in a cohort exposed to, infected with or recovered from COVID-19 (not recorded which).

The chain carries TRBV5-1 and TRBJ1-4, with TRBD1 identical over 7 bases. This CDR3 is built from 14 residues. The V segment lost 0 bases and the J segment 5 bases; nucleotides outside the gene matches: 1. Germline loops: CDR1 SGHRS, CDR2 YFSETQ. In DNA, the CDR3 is TGCGCCAGCAGCTTGGGGGGACAGAATGAAAAACTGTTTTTT. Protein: CASSLGGQNEKLFF.

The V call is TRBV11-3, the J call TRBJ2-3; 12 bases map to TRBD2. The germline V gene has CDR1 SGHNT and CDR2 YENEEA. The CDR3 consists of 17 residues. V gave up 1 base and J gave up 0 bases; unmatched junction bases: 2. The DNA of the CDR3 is TGTGCCAGCAGCTTAGCTGGGACTAGCGGGAGCACAGATACGCAGTATTTT. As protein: CASSLAGTSGSTDTQYF.

The CDR3 DNA follows: TGTGCCAGCAGCTTATCTGGCGGAGGCTCCTACAATGAGCAGTTCTTC. It specifies CASSLSGGGSYNEQFF. V and J are TRBV7-2 and TRBJ2-1; tentative D call: TRBD2 (5 bases). This CDR3 is 16 amino acids long. V was shortened by 2 bases and J by 0 bases, with 11 bases between the two germline ends. Germline values: CDR1 SGHTA, CDR2 FQGNSA.

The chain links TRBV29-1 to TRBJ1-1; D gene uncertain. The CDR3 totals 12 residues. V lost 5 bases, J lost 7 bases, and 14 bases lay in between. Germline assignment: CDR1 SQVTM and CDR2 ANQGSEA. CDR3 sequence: CSVLEVAGEAFF. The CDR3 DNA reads TGCAGCGTTCTAGAAGTTGCGGGTGAAGCTTTCTTT.

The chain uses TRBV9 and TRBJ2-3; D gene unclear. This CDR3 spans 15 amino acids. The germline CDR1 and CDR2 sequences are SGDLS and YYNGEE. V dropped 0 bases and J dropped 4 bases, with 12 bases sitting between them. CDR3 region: CASSVGGGSADTQYF. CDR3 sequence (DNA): TGTGCCAGCAGCGTAGGCGGCGGTTCGGCAGATACGCAGTATTTT.

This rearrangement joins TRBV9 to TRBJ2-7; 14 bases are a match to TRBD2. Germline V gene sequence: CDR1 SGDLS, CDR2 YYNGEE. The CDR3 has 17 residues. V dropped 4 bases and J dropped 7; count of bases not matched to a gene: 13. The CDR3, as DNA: TGTGCCAGCAGCTCCCGGACTAGCGGGGGGCCTGTAGGGGAGCAGTACTTC. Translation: CASSSRTSGGPVGEQYF.